This T cell receptor beta chain emerged from a study of shared clonotypes between healthy human individuals. The naive CD8 population came from CD45RO-negative cells selected for CCR7, without terminally differentiated effector memory CD45RA+ cells. Whole-study findings and limits: Read depth was anticipated to influence clonotype sharing among donors. Rarefaction curves obtained for sorted subsets showed sequencing incomplete despite large depth.

Details on this clone: Antigen specificity is unknown.

CDR3 length: 15 amino acids. The V gene lost 4 bases and the J gene lost 11 bases, with 24 bases spanning the gap. Germline loops: CDR1 SGHNT, CDR2 YYREEE (reference sequence). Clones were sequenced by immunoSEQ multiplex PCR, and TCRdb holds only the in-frame ones, with some missing. The repertoire holds under 700,000 clones, approximately 95% seen once, with approximately 0.11% in the top ten. This TCR came from a young woman in good health. Sequenced sample: naive CD8+ T cells sorted from blood. The V and J genes are TRBV5-4 and TRBJ2-5, with D possibly TRBD1 on 5 matching bases. CDR3 amino acids: CASSPMGPLSVEQYF. The CDR3 DNA sequence: TGTGCCAGCAGCCCGATGGGGCCGCTGAGTGTGGAGCAGTACTTC.